The T cell receptor beta chain described here comes from a study of blood T cells in healthy people across ages. This clonotype was seen only a few times. A second PCR of roughly 7 to 11 cycles used a sample-barcoded 5' primer and a J-beta primer mix. TCRdb ran MiXCR on the 5' RACE reads and lists one entry per CDR3 protein. Of approximately 1.5 million distinct CDR3 sequences listed, around 40% are singletons. Germline CDR1 reads SQVTM; CDR2 reads ANQGSEA. The CDR3 length is 13 residues. With 3 bases removed from V and 7 bases from J, the gap between germline ends came to 15 bases. Sequenced input: blood. The V gene is TRBV29-1, the J gene TRBJ1-2; D remains ambiguous. The origin of this receptor is a woman aged 18-35 years in good health. The CDR3 spells CSVDAGRTTGYTF. The CDR3 DNA is TGCAGCGTTGATGCGGGGAGAACCACTGGCTACACCTTC.